These 12 T cell receptor beta chains were all obtained from the same sample, sequenced in a study of radiation and T cells in renal cell carcinoma. Time point: blood 4 weeks post-SBRT, at nephrectomy. Treatment in this sample: 15 Gy SBRT to primary tumor, nephrectomy 4 weeks later. Sequenced by immunoSEQ multiplex PCR; TCRdb stores in-frame clones only, minus some. Found here are around 180,000 clones, about 87% of them singletons; the top ten hold around 10%. Material: blood, obtained from a patient whose treatment included radiotherapy and nephrectomy. The receptors derive from a woman between 45 and 65 years old with renal cell carcinoma.

The rearrangement uses TRBV5-1 and TRBJ1-1, with D perhaps TRBD1 (5 bases). The V end lost 2 bases, the J end lost 2 bases, and 10 bases lay between the germline ends. The germline CDR1 and CDR2 sequences are SGHRS and YFSETQ. The CDR3 runs to 14 residues. The chain's CDR3 is CASSLTGFNTEAFF. The CDR3 DNA reads TGCGCCAGCAGCTTAACAGGTTTTAACACTGAAGCTTTCTTT.

The chain couples TRBV29-1 to TRBJ2-2; 9 bases match TRBD1. Germline V gene sequence: CDR1 SQVTM, CDR2 ANQGSEA. V lost 6 bases to trimming and J lost 7 bases; unmatched junction nucleotides: 6. The CDR3 loop spans 13 amino acids. The DNA of the CDR3 is TGCAGCGTCAAGGGACAGGGTAGCGGGGAGCTGTTTTTT. This codes for CSVKGQGSGELFF.

V and J are TRBV2 and TRBJ1-5, with 9 bases that match TRBD1. V lost 7 bases, J lost 1 base, and 5 bases stayed unmatched. This CDR3 is 15 amino acids long. The germline V gene has CDR1 SNHLY and CDR2 FYNNEI. CDR3 residues: CASTGQGYSNQPQHF. The CDR3 DNA is TGTGCCAGCACGGGACAGGGTTACAGCAATCAGCCCCAGCATTTT. Filled out from reference TRBV2 and TRBJ1-5, the complete variable domain reads EPEVTQTPSHQVTQMGQEVILRCVPISNHLYFYWYRQILGQKVEFLVSFYNNEISEKSEIFDDQFSVERPDGSNFTLKIRSTKLEDSAMYFCASTGQGYSNQPQHFGDGTRLSIL.

This sequence joins TRBV14 and TRBJ1-1; no clear D gene. From germline, CDR1 is SGHDN and CDR2 FVKESK. This CDR3 is 13 amino acids long. The ends were cut back, 1 base at V and 11 bases at J, with 14 bases in the middle. DNA of the CDR3: TGTGCCAGCAGCCAAGCCCCACAGCTCAGGGCTTTCTTT. As protein: CASSQAPQLRAFF.

This chain connects TRBV5-1 to TRBJ2-7; a possible D gene is TRBD2 (6 bases). The germline V gene encodes CDR1 SGHRS and CDR2 YFSETQ. V gave up 0 bases and J gave up 5 bases, with 12 bases separating them. CDR3 size: 14 residues. The CDR3 loop reads CASSLAGVGDEQYF. In nucleotides, the CDR3 is TGCGCCAGCAGCTTGGCGGGGGTCGGAGACGAGCAGTACTTC.

The rearrangement links TRBV5-6 to TRBJ1-3; D unclear. The germline V gene has CDR1 SGHDT and CDR2 YYEEEE. With 4 bases removed from V and 0 bases from J, the gap between germline ends came to 8 bases. The CDR3 has 14 amino acids. CDR3 sequence (DNA): TGTGCCAGCAGCAAGACCCGCTCTGGAAACACCATATATTTT. Protein product: CASSKTRSGNTIYF.

A single count supports this clone. The chain uses TRBV29-1 and TRBJ1-5; 8 bases are a match to TRBD1. CDR1 and CDR2 from the germline V gene are SQVTM and ANQGSEA. This CDR3 has 14 residues. V was pared by 7 bases and J by 5 bases, with 10 bases of the junction left unmatched. This CDR3 is CSAQGQGVDQPQHF. The DNA of the CDR3 is TGCAGCGCTCAAGGACAGGGCGTTGATCAGCCCCAGCATTTT.

The chain combines TRBV4-3 with TRBJ2-7; D is undetermined. Trimming removed 0 bases from V and 0 bases from J, with 6 bases in between. Germline V CDR1 and CDR2: LGHNA, YSLEER. The CDR3 covers 14 residues. The CDR3 sequence is CASSQDGYSYEQYF. For the CDR3, the DNA is TGCGCCAGCAGCCAAGACGGTTACTCCTACGAGCAGTACTTC.

This rearrangement joins TRBV9 to TRBJ1-3; D perhaps matches TRBD1 (6 bases). There are 16 residues in the CDR3. The V gene lost 4 bases and the J gene lost 0 bases, with 14 bases spanning the gap. Germline CDR1 SGDLS, CDR2 YYNGEE. CDR3 nucleotides: TGTGCCAGCAGCCCAGGGGCAACCAACTCTGGAAACACCATATATTTT. This gives the protein CASSPGATNSGNTIYF.

A single count supports this clone. This rearrangement joins TRBV9 to TRBJ2-5; TRBD2 aligns across 7 bases. Per the germline V gene, CDR1 is SGDLS and CDR2 is YYNGEE. Germline trimming cut 0 bases from V and 9 bases from J; bases unmatched to any gene: 11. The CDR3 has 15 amino acids. In nucleotides, the CDR3 is TGTGCCAGCAGCGTAGAGGCTAGCGGTGGATGGGCCCAGTACTTC. This translates into CASSVEASGGWAQYF.

The rearrangement links TRBV19 to TRBJ1-1; 9 nucleotides align to TRBD1. Germline-derived CDR1 and CDR2 are LNHDA and SQIVND (reference sequence). The CDR3 loop spans 16 amino acids. Trimming removed 0 bases from V and 6 bases from J; junction bases left unmatched: 8. As DNA, the CDR3 is TGTGCCAGTAGTATAGAAGGACAGGGGTTTGGGGCTGAAGCTTTCTTT. The encoded protein is CASSIEGQGFGAEAFF.

The chain recombines TRBV29-1 with TRBJ2-5; no reliable D call. The CDR3 runs 16 residues. V was trimmed by 3 bases and J by 2 bases, leaving 19 bases between them. The germline V gene encodes CDR1 SQVTM and CDR2 ANQGSEA. This CDR3 is CSVDSSQEMGQETQYF. In DNA form, the CDR3 reads TGCAGCGTTGATTCTTCGCAGGAGATGGGTCAAGAGACCCAGTACTTC.